Each of the 10 T cell receptor beta chains below was sequenced from the same sample in a study of blood T cells in healthy people across ages. Then a second PCR, running about 7 to 11 cycles, was carried out with a sample-barcoded 5' primer and a J-beta primer mix. One entry per CDR3 protein results from TCRdb running MiXCR on the 5' RACE reads. The table lists about 1,600,000 distinct CDR3 sequences, approximately 42% of them singletons, with 7% to 9.5% in the top ten. Sequenced input: blood. Receptors were obtained from a woman aged 18-29 years in good health.

V gene TRBV7-2 combines with J gene TRBJ2-5, with D perhaps matching TRBD2 (5 bases). V shed 4 bases and J shed 5 bases, with 11 bases lying between them. The germline CDR1 and CDR2 sequences are SGHTA and FQGNSA. The CDR3 has 13 amino acids. The CDR3: CASSYVTGETQYF. The CDR3 DNA reads as TGTGCCAGCAGCTACGTAACGGGGGAGACCCAGTACTTC.

This chain joins TRBV20-1 and TRBJ2-7; 7 nucleotides match TRBD2. The germline V gene has CDR1 DFQATT and CDR2 SNEGSKA (reference sequence). The CDR3 sequence is 14 residues long. V lost 5 bases to trimming and J lost 4 bases; unmatched junction nucleotides: 11. The CDR3 protein is CSAHKLAGVYEQYF. CDR3 coding DNA: TGCAGTGCTCACAAACTGGCGGGAGTGTACGAGCAGTACTTC.

This clonotype was detected only a few times. V is TRBV7-3 and J is TRBJ2-3; possibly TRBD1 for D (5 bases). Germline lookup yields CDR1 SGHTA and CDR2 FQGTGA. V lost 4 bases and J lost 3, with 11 bases in between. There are 14 residues in the CDR3. CDR3 DNA sequence: TGTGCCAGCAGCTCCAACTCAGGGACAGATACGCAGTATTTT. This encodes CASSSNSGTDTQYF. The full variable domain, with the rest looked up from reference TRBV7-3 and TRBJ2-3, is GAGVSQTPSNKVTEKGKYVELRCDPISGHTALYWYRQSLGQGPEFLIYFQGTGAADDSGLPNDRFFAVRPEGSVSTLKIQRTERGDSAVYLCASSSNSGTDTQYFGPGTRLTVL.

The CDR3 DNA reads TGCGCCAGCAGCTTGACTAGCGGGACGTTTCAAGAGACCCAGTTCTTC. It is translated as CASSLTSGTFQETQFF. V is TRBV5-1 and J is TRBJ2-5; 10 bases fit TRBD2. Near its end, the DNA agrees better with TRBJ2-1, so the J call may be wrong. There are 16 residues in the CDR3. Per germline, CDR1 SGHRS and CDR2 YFSETQ.

The chain links TRBV18 to TRBJ2-7, with a weak D call TRBD2 (5 bases). This CDR3 comprises 15 residues. The germline V gene has CDR1 KGHSH and CDR2 LQKENI. The V and J ends lost 5 bases and 0 bases respectively, with 14 bases between them. The CDR3 sequence is CASSENPGSSYEQYF. Written as DNA, the CDR3 is TGTGCCAGCTCAGAAAACCCGGGAAGCTCCTACGAGCAGTACTTC.

The rearrangement joins TRBV9 to TRBJ2-3, with D perhaps TRBD2 (6 bases). CDR1 and CDR2 from the germline V gene are SGDLS and YYNGEE. Trimming removed 4 bases at V and 4 bases at J, with 19 bases between. The CDR3 is 16 amino acids. CDR3 DNA: TGTGCCAGCAGCTTCCGCGGCGGGACTCAGGCAGATACGCAGTATTTT. Translating gives CASSFRGGTQADTQYF.

The chain recombines TRBV5-6 with TRBJ1-1, with D unresolved. V gave up 2 bases and J gave up 7 bases, with 9 bases separating them. CDR3 length: 12 amino acids. CDR1 and CDR2 (germline): SGHDT, YYEEEE. This CDR3 reads CASSFLASEAFF. CDR3 DNA sequence: TGTGCCAGCAGCTTCCTCGCGAGTGAAGCTTTCTTT.

This rearrangement joins TRBV7-2 to TRBJ1-5; a possible D gene is TRBD1 (6 bases). V was pared by 3 bases and J by 7 bases, with 13 bases between. The germline gives CDR1 SGHTA, CDR2 FQGNSA. The CDR3 is 14 amino acids. The CDR3 DNA reads TGTGCCAGCAGCTTGGAAGGGGGTAGGCAGCCCCAGCATTTT. This gives the protein CASSLEGGRQPQHF.

This clonotype was detected a few times. V and J are TRBV10-3 and TRBJ2-2; D is unclear. The germline gives CDR1 ENHRY, CDR2 SYGVKD. CDR3 size: 13 residues. V lost 3 bases, J lost 5 bases, and 7 bases lay in between. The CDR3 region has the DNA TGTGCCATCAGTGATTCCGGGACCGGGGAGCTGTTTTTT. This translates into CAISDSGTGELFF.

The chain links TRBV7-2 to TRBJ2-3, with 8 bases that match TRBD2. V lost 2 bases and J lost 6; bases outside the gene matches: 10. Germline V gene data show CDR1 as SGHTA and CDR2 as FQGNSA. The length of the CDR3 is 16 residues. CDR3 DNA sequence: TGTGCCAGCAGCTTAAGACTAGCGTGGGGCTCGGATACGCAGTATTTT. Translation: CASSLRLAWGSDTQYF.